The TCR beta chain under discussion was sequenced for a study of blood T cell repertoires in COVID-19. Study context: The analysed material was cDNA or gDNA that came from T cells, B-cell-depleted T cells, or PBMCs.

In the source study's methods: Reference gene primer amplification yielded estimated nucleated cell counts. The method was immunoSEQ multiplex PCR; TCRdb's version includes in-frame clones alone and lacks a portion of them. V and J calls plus clone size are reproduced from that table; the DNA served to infer D and trimming. The data show 200,000 to 250,000 clones, with 70% to 90% seen just once and about 10% held by the top ten. Study members were between about 18 and 95 years old and lived in 24 US regions. This CDR3 region has 11 residues. Trimming took off 6 bases at V and 3 bases at J, with 5 bases between the two ends. A note on this clone: Distinct nucleotide sequences in the sample also encode this CDR3.

The V gene is TRBV12-3 or TRBV12-4, the J gene TRBJ1-1; no clear D gene. The sample comprised PBMCs or T cells enriched from blood (not recorded which). The receptor's source is a man between 25 and 39 years old who had recovered from COVID-19. CDR3 sequence reads: CASSIYTEAFF. CDR3 nucleotides: TGTGCCAGCAGCATTTACACTGAAGCTTTCTTT.